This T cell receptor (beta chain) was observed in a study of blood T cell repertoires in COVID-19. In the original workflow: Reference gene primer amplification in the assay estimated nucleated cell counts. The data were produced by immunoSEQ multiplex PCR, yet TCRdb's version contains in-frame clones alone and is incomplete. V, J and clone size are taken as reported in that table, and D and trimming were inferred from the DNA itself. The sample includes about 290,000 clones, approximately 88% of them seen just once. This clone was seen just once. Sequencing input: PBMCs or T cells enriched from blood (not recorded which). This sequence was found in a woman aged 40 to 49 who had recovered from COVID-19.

CDR3 DNA: TGTGCCAGCGGGACACCGTACAATGAGCAGTTCTTC. Translation: CASGTPYNEQFF. This rearrangement joins TRBV28 to TRBJ2-1, with D maybe TRBD1 (6 bases). The CDR3 is made up of 12 amino acids. The germline V gene encodes CDR1 MDHEN and CDR2 SYDVKM. Trimming took off 8 bases at V and 4 bases at J, with 9 bases between the two ends.